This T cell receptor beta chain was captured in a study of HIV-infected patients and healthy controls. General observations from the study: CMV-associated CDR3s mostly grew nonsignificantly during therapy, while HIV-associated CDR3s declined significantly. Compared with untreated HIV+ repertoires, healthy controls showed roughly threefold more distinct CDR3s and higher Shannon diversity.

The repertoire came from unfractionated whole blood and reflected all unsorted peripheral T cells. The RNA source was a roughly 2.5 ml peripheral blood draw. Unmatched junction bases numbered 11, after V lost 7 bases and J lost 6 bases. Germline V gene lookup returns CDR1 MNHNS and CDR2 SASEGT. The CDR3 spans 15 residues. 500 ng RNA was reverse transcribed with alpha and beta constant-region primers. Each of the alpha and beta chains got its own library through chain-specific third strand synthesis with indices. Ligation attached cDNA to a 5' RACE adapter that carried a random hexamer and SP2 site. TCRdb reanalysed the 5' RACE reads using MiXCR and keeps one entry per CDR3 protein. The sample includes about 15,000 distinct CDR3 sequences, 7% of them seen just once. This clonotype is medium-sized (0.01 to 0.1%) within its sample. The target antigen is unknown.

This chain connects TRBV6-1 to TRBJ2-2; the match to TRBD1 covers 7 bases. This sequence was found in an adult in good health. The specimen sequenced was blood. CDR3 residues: CASTEEGAKPGELFF. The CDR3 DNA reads TGTGCCAGCACCGAAGAGGGGGCTAAGCCCGGGGAGCTGTTTTTT.